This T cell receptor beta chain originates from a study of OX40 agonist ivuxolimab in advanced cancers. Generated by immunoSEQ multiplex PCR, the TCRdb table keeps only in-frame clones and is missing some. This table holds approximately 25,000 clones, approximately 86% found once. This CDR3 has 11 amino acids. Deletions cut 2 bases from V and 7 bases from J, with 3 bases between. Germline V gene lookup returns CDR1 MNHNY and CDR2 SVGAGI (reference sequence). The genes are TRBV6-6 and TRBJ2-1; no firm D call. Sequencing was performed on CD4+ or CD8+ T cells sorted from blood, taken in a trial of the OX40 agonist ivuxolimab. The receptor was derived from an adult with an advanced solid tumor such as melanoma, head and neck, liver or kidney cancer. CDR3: CASSYGNEQFF. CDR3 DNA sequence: TGTGCCAGCAGTTACGGAAATGAGCAGTTCTTC.